One and the same sample provided the 11 T cell receptor beta chains below, sequenced in a study of Ad26.COV2.S vaccination and SARS-CoV-2 variants. Profiled with immunoSEQ multiplex PCR; TCRdb holds only in-frame clones, not every one. The sample yields some 250,000 clones, more than 75% seen once. Treatment described: over 15 received Ad26.COV2.S at low or high dose, single or two shots; about 5 received placebo; per-sample allocation not given. Specimen acquisition occurred on day 63 following the initial vaccine or placebo injection. The specimen comprised peripheral blood, sampled in a trial of Ad26.COV2.S vaccine versus placebo. Source of these receptors: a person between 18 and 59 years old who received the Ad26.COV2.S COVID-19 vaccine or a placebo.

The chain links TRBV19 to TRBJ2-2; D gene ambiguous. Between the trimmed V and J ends, which lost 7 bases and 1 base, there was a span of 10 bases. From germline, CDR1 is LNHDA and CDR2 SQIVND (reference sequence). The CDR3 has 14 amino acids. The CDR3 is CASKPPVNTGELFF. Here the CDR3 DNA reads TGTGCCAGTAAGCCTCCGGTGAACACCGGGGAGCTGTTTTTT. Based on the CDR3 plus reference TRBV19 and TRBJ2-2, the full variable domain is DGGITQSPKYLFRKEGQNVTLSCEQNLNHDAMYWYRQDPGQGLRLIYYSQIVNDFQKGDIAEGYSVSREKKESFPLTVTSAQKNPTAFYLCASKPPVNTGELFFGEGSRLTVL.

The chain recombines TRBV19 with TRBJ2-3; 7 bases map to TRBD1. The trim removed 3 bases at V and 3 bases at J, leaving 9 bases unmatched. The CDR3 is 16 residues long. Germline CDR1 and CDR2: LNHDA and SQIVND (reference sequence). As DNA, the CDR3 is TGTGCCAGTAGTATCGTCCAGGGGGTATGGACAGATACGCAGTATTTT. Amino acid sequence: CASSIVQGVWTDTQYF.

The CDR3 nucleotides are TGTGCCAGCAGTTCCGGGACAGGGCTGAATGAAAAACTGTTTTTT. This sequence encodes CASSSGTGLNEKLFF. The chain employs TRBV27 and TRBJ1-4, with 9 bases matching TRBD1. This CDR3 has 15 amino acids. CDR1 and CDR2 (germline): MNHEY, SMNVEV (reference sequence). V was clipped by 4 bases and J by 5 bases; unmatched bases: 5.

This chain links TRBV19 with TRBJ2-3; the D call may be TRBD1 or TRBD2 (5 bases each). Germline V gives CDR1 LNHDA, CDR2 SQIVND (reference sequence). Trimming left V 3 bases short and J 6 bases short, with 13 bases between. The CDR3 runs to 14 residues. The CDR3 DNA reads as TGTGCCAGTAGTATGGCAGGGTCGGGGGATACGCAGTATTTT. The encoded protein is CASSMAGSGDTQYF.

V usage is TRBV10-1 and J usage is TRBJ1-1; D is undetermined. The CDR3 has 13 amino acids. Trimming shortened V by 2 bases and J by 0 bases, and 4 bases separated the two germline ends. Germline values: CDR1 WNHNN, CDR2 SYGVQD (reference sequence). As DNA, the CDR3 is TGCGCCAGCAGTGAGGGGCTGAACACTGAAGCTTTCTTT. Protein product: CASSEGLNTEAFF.

V and J are TRBV24-1 and TRBJ2-1; TRBD2 matches 10 bases. CDR1 is KGHDR, CDR2 SFDVKD, per germline. The CDR3 loop spans 16 amino acids. V was clipped by 3 bases and J by 3 bases; unmatched bases: 4. In DNA form, the CDR3 reads TGTGCCACCAGTGATGCCTCTAGCGGGAGCTACAATGAGCAGTTCTTC. It encodes CATSDASSGSYNEQFF.

The J gene is TRBJ2-7, the V gene TRBV7-2, with unresolved D. CDR1 is SGHTA and CDR2 is FQGNSA in the germline V gene. This CDR3 spans 14 amino acids. V was clipped by 2 bases and J by 1 base, with 9 bases between them. The CDR3 loop is CASSLRQVSYEQYF. The CDR3 DNA reads TGTGCCAGCAGCTTAAGGCAGGTATCCTACGAGCAGTACTTC.

The rearrangement uses TRBV30 and TRBJ2-7, with a weak D call TRBD1 (5 bases). This CDR3 has 14 amino acids. The V and J ends lost 7 bases and 2 bases respectively, with 18 bases between them. CDR1 is GTSNPN, CDR2 SVGIG, per germline (reference sequence). This CDR3 is CAYLYPDKTYEQYF. The DNA of the CDR3 is TGTGCCTACTTGTACCCGGACAAAACCTACGAGCAGTACTTC.

The chain links TRBV5-5 to TRBJ2-5; the D call may be TRBD1 or TRBD2 (5 bases each). The CDR3 length is 15 residues. The germline gives CDR1 SGHKS, CDR2 YYEKEE (reference sequence). Trimming shortened V by 4 bases and J by 5 bases, and 18 bases separated the two germline ends. The CDR3 coding sequence is TGTGCCAGCAGCCGGGACCCCACTGAAGGGGAGACCCAGTACTTC. Translation: CASSRDPTEGETQYF.

In DNA form, the CDR3 reads TGTGCCAGCAGCGCCGGGGCGACCTACGAGCAGTACTTC. Encoded protein: CASSAGATYEQYF. J is TRBJ2-7 and V is TRBV3-1 (or the pseudogene TRBV3-2); tentatively, D is TRBD1 or TRBD2 (5 bases each). CDR1 and CDR2 from the germline V gene are LGHDT and YNNKEL (reference sequence). Trimming cost V 5 bases and J 2 bases, with 10 bases left between them. This CDR3 has 13 amino acids.

The CDR3 bases are TGTGCCACCAGTGAATTGGCCCTGGAGGATACGCAGTATTTT. It is translated as CATSELALEDTQYF. The chain employs TRBV24-1 and TRBJ2-3, with no clear D. Germline V CDR1 and CDR2: KGHDR, SFDVKD. V lost 4 bases to trimming and J lost 6 bases, with 13 bases between them. The CDR3 has 14 residues.